This T cell receptor beta chain derives from a study of Ad26.COV2.S vaccination and SARS-CoV-2 variants. Broader study findings: Vaccine and placebo recipients had comparable breadth of non-spike TCRs. Substantial post-vaccination breadth of spike-specific CD8+ and CD4+ T cell responses was reported.

Trimming shortened V by 4 bases and J by 5 bases, and 5 bases separated the two germline ends. CDR1 and CDR2 from the germline V gene are MNHEY and SVGAGI. The CDR3 covers 11 residues. The treatment here: roughly 20 received Ad26.COV2.S at low or high dose, single or two shots; several received placebo; per-sample allocation not given. On day 63 after the first injection, vaccine and placebo recipients gave samples. Sequencing used immunoSEQ multiplex PCR; TCRdb keeps in-frame clones, though not all of them. The table records approximately 400,000 clones, approximately 84% of them present only once. This clone was recorded a few times. Its cognate antigen is unknown.

The sample in question was peripheral blood, obtained in a trial of Ad26.COV2.S vaccine versus placebo. The V call is TRBV6-5, the J call TRBJ1-1; no definite D call. This receptor was identified in a person between 18 and 65 years old who received the Ad26.COV2.S COVID-19 vaccine or a placebo. The CDR3 is CASSSGTEAFF. The CDR3 coding sequence is TGTGCCAGCAGTTCGGGGACTGAAGCTTTCTTT.